This T cell receptor (beta chain) was profiled in a study of blood T cell repertoires in COVID-19. The wider study: Sites in the United States, Italy and Spain provided acute and convalescent COVID-19 samples.

One Seattle source followed patients from active infection through their disease course. Per germline, CDR1 MNHEY and CDR2 SMNVEV (reference sequence). CDR3 size: 15 residues. The J segment lost 6 bases and the V segment lost 8 bases, leaving 14 bases of the junction unmatched. Authors' methods: Amplification with reference gene primers provided the estimates of nucleated cell counts. Assay used: immunoSEQ multiplex PCR; TCRdb lists only in-frame clones, some missing. The V and J calls and the clone size are those of that table, but D and trimming were determined from the DNA. The table records about 180,000 clones, more than 65% of them present only once.

Sequenced input: peripheral blood. This chain joins TRBV27 and TRBJ2-7; 9 bases map to TRBD2. The sequence was collected from an older woman with COVID-19, enrolled during active disease. The CDR3 DNA reads TGTGCCAGCCGCCTTTCGGCGGGAGGGCCACTCGAGCAGTACTTC. Protein: CASRLSAGGPLEQYF.